Below, 26 T cell receptor beta chains from the same sample are listed, as sequenced in a study of vaccination effects on CD4 cells after COVID-19. TCRdb's table, derived via immunoSEQ multiplex PCR, lists solely in-frame clones and lacks some. The sample has approximately 37,000 clones, about 67% seen once; the top ten hold more than 7.5%. The antigens of these receptors remain unknown. The authors isolated CD4+ T cells after 10 days of culture. Participants got two doses of BNT162b2 or mRNA-1273 vaccine. The material sequenced was CD4+ T cells from PBMCs cultured without peptide, taken after COVID-19 vaccination. These receptors were collected from a human donor who received a COVID-19 vaccine.

V and J are TRBV12-5 and TRBJ1-1; no definite D call. Trimming shortened V by 2 bases and J by 1 base, and 8 bases separated the two germline ends. The CDR3 is 14 amino acids. Germline V gene lookup returns CDR1 LGHNT and CDR2 FRNRAP. In nucleotides, the CDR3 is TGTGCTAGTGGTTTGCCTCCGGGGAACACTGAAGCTTTCTTT. Its translation is CASGLPPGNTEAFF.

In its sample, this clone was seen a few times. The chain has TRBV7-9 and TRBJ1-4; D remains ambiguous. Germline V gene lookup returns CDR1 SEHNR and CDR2 FQNEAQ (reference sequence). V was trimmed by 3 bases and J by 6 bases, leaving 11 bases between them. The CDR3 is 14 amino acids. As DNA, the CDR3 is TGTGCCAGCAGCTTTCTAGGGCCGCATGAAAAACTGTTTTTT. This sequence encodes CASSFLGPHEKLFF.

The rearrangement joins TRBV6-5 to TRBJ1-4; no clear D. Per the germline V gene, CDR1 is MNHEY and CDR2 is SVGAGI. This CDR3 spans 14 amino acids. V was pared by 5 bases and J by 3 bases, with 10 bases between. The CDR3, as DNA: TGTGCCAGCAGTATTGGCGGTGCTAATGAAAAACTGTTTTTT. Its protein product is CASSIGGANEKLFF.

This chain links TRBV6-5 with TRBJ2-7, with D perhaps matching TRBD1 or TRBD2 (6 bases each). The CDR3 contains 14 residues. The germline V gene has CDR1 MNHEY and CDR2 SVGAGI. V was clipped by 6 bases and J by 0 bases, with 12 bases between them. Here the CDR3 DNA reads TGTGCCAGCAGAACGGGGGCCCACTCCTACGAGCAGTACTTC. Protein sequence: CASRTGAHSYEQYF.

This chain connects TRBV5-1 to TRBJ2-3; 9 positions agree with TRBD2. This CDR3 region has 17 residues. Germline-derived CDR1 and CDR2 are SGHRS and YFSETQ. Losses at the gene ends were 0 bases for V and 2 bases for J; bases not matched to a gene: 7. In DNA, the CDR3 is TGCGCCAGCAGCTTGGCCCTAGCGGGAACGACCACAGATACGCAGTATTTT. It yields the protein CASSLALAGTTTDTQYF.

This clone has more than one count but fewer than ten. The chain joins TRBV28 to TRBJ1-2; 7 positions match TRBD1. The CDR3 length is 16 residues. Germline CDR1 MDHEN, CDR2 SYDVKM. After removal of 2 bases from V and 4 bases from J, the junction contained 10 bases not matched to a gene. CDR3 loop: CASSLGQERYGYGYTF. The CDR3 nucleotides read TGTGCCAGCAGTTTAGGACAGGAAAGGTACGGCTATGGCTACACCTTC.

There are a few counts of this clone. The chain employs TRBV6-6 and TRBJ1-5; D call uncertain. V was cut by 7 bases and J by 5 bases, with 12 bases left in between. CDR1 is MNHNY, CDR2 SVGAGI, per germline (reference sequence). This CDR3 has 13 amino acids. The CDR3 loop reads CASTPGADQPQHF. The CDR3 nucleotides read TGTGCCAGCACCCCGGGAGCCGATCAGCCCCAGCATTTT.

The chain recombines TRBV7-8 with TRBJ1-6; 7 nucleotides align to TRBD1. CDR1 is SGHVS, CDR2 FQNEAQ, per germline. The CDR3 has 18 residues. The V segment lost 6 bases and the J segment 0 bases; nucleotides outside the gene matches: 11. Written as DNA, the CDR3 is TGTGCCAGCAGATCAGACAGGGAGGGGAGCTCCTATAATTCACCCCTCCACTTT. It codes for CASRSDREGSSYNSPLHF.

The V gene is TRBV6-5, the J gene TRBJ1-1; no clear D. CDR3 length: 14 amino acids. V gave up 6 bases and J gave up 0 bases, with 11 bases separating them. Germline V gives CDR1 MNHEY, CDR2 SVGAGI. In DNA, the CDR3 is TGTGCCAGCAGACTACAGCTTATGAACACTGAAGCTTTCTTT. This gives the protein CASRLQLMNTEAFF.

The V and J genes are TRBV7-9 and TRBJ1-1, with a possible D match to TRBD1 (5 bases). The CDR3 is made up of 12 amino acids. The germline CDR1 and CDR2 sequences are SEHNR and FQNEAQ (reference sequence). V lost 4 bases and J lost 8, with 11 bases in between. CDR3 sequence reads: CASSWDGWEAFF. Here the CDR3 DNA reads TGTGCCAGCAGCTGGGACGGTTGGGAAGCTTTCTTT.

V and J are TRBV6-1 and TRBJ2-3; no clear D gene. With 0 bases removed from V and 2 bases from J, the gap between germline ends came to 9 bases. This CDR3 is built from 15 residues. CDR1 and CDR2 from the germline V gene are MNHNS and SASEGT. The DNA of the CDR3 is TGTGCCAGCAGTGAAGCAGGGTTCACCACAGATACGCAGTATTTT. Amino acid sequence: CASSEAGFTTDTQYF.

This clone was picked up a small number of times. The chain employs TRBV5-1 and TRBJ2-3, with D tentatively TRBD1 (6 bases). Trimming took off 5 bases at V and 4 bases at J, with 14 bases between the two ends. The CDR3 sequence is 14 residues long. Germline V lookup: CDR1 SGHRS, CDR2 YFSETQ. In nucleotides, the CDR3 is TGCGCCAGCAGAACAGGGCCTACCTCAGATACGCAGTATTTT. This sequence encodes CASRTGPTSDTQYF. Looking up the rest from reference TRBV5-1 and TRBJ2-3 gives the full variable domain: KAGVTQTPRYLIKTRGQQVTLSCSPISGHRSVSWYQQTPGQGLQFLFEYFSETQRNKGNFPGRFSGRQFSNSRSEMNVSTLELGDSALYLCASRTGPTSDTQYFGPGTRLTVL.

This sequence joins TRBV5-1 and TRBJ2-7, with 11 bases fitting TRBD1. V trimming: 5 bases; J trimming: 1 base; junction bases outside the gene matches: 11. The CDR3 has 17 residues. Germline V gene lookup returns CDR1 SGHRS and CDR2 YFSETQ. CDR3 amino acids: CASSLPGTGGWSYEQYF. CDR3 bases: TGCGCCAGCAGTTTGCCGGGGACAGGGGGTTGGTCCTACGAGCAGTACTTC.

This clone has more than one count but fewer than ten. The chain carries TRBV7-8 and TRBJ1-2, with D tentatively TRBD1 (6 bases). CDR3 length equals 16 residues. Between the trimmed V and J ends, which lost 7 bases and 2 bases, there was a span of 20 bases. CDR1 SGHVS and CDR2 FQNEAQ come from the germline V gene. The CDR3 bases are TGTGCCAGCAATGAGTCACCGGGACAAGTCAACTATGGCTACACCTTC. Translated: CASNESPGQVNYGYTF.

This clone was observed a single time. This rearrangement joins TRBV7-9 to TRBJ2-5; 9 bases fit TRBD1. The V and J ends lost 0 bases and 5 bases, in that order; junction bases with no gene match: 4. The germline V gene has CDR1 SEHNR and CDR2 FQNEAQ (reference sequence). The length of the CDR3 is 15 residues. CDR3 in DNA: TGTGCCAGCAGCTTAGCTGGACAGGGGATCGAGACCCAGTACTTC. It translates to CASSLAGQGIETQYF.

This chain connects TRBV11-2 to TRBJ2-5; 7 nucleotides line up with TRBD2. Germline CDR1 is SGHAT and CDR2 is FQNNGV. V was pared by 5 bases and J by 2 bases, with 14 bases of the junction left unmatched. There are 17 residues in the CDR3. CDR3 protein: CASSQSNWEGIQETQYF. The CDR3 DNA is TGTGCCAGCAGCCAATCTAATTGGGAGGGGATACAAGAGACCCAGTACTTC.

This chain links TRBV5-4 with TRBJ2-1; D unresolved. The germline gives CDR1 SGHNT, CDR2 YYREEE (reference sequence). CDR3 length: 15 amino acids. V was cut by 1 base and J by 8 bases, with 16 bases left in between. As DNA, the CDR3 is TGTGCCAGCAGCTTGCGGTCTACTACCGGCCATGAGCAGTTCTTC. Translating gives CASSLRSTTGHEQFF.

This clone was detected once. The chain links TRBV30 to TRBJ2-2; 8 bases agree with TRBD1. This CDR3 has 15 amino acids. Germline assignment: CDR1 GTSNPN and CDR2 SVGIG (reference sequence). V lost 2 bases, J lost 3 bases, and 5 bases stayed unmatched. CDR3 nucleotide sequence: TGTGCCTGGAGTCTCAACAGGGGGGACACCGGGGAGCTGTTTTTT. Residues: CAWSLNRGDTGELFF. The full variable domain, its missing parts supplied by reference TRBV30 and TRBJ2-2, is SQTIHQWPATLVQPVGSPLSLECTVEGTSNPNLYWYRQAAGRGLQLLFYSVGIGQISSEVPQNLSASRPQDRQFILSSKKLLLSDSGFYLCAWSLNRGDTGELFFGEGSRLTVL.

This chain links TRBV7-8 with TRBJ1-2, with D unresolved. Germline CDR1 reads SGHVS; CDR2 reads FQNEAQ. The CDR3 is made up of 16 amino acids. Trimming pared 0 bases from V and 0 bases from J, leaving 11 bases between. The CDR3 loop reads CASSLARLWANYGYTF. The DNA for the CDR3 is TGTGCCAGCAGCTTAGCAAGGCTGTGGGCTAACTATGGCTACACCTTC.

The J gene is TRBJ2-2, the V gene TRBV7-9, with 7 positions matching TRBD2. This CDR3 region has 15 residues. The germline V gene has CDR1 SEHNR and CDR2 FQNEAQ (reference sequence). The V gene end was trimmed by 3 bases and the J gene end by 2 bases; junction bases not matched to a gene: 3. CDR3 protein: CASSLGGVNTGELFF. In DNA, the CDR3 is TGTGCCAGCAGCTTGGGGGGGGTAAACACCGGGGAGCTGTTTTTT. Combining the CDR3 with reference TRBV7-9 and TRBJ2-2 gives the whole variable domain DTGVSQNPRHKITKRGQNVTFRCDPISEHNRLYWYRQTLGQGPEFLTYFQNEAQLEKSRLLSDRFSAERPKGSFSTLEIQRTEQGDSAMYLCASSLGGVNTGELFFGEGSRLTVL.

The V gene is TRBV5-1, the J gene TRBJ2-1; 7 positions agree with TRBD1. The V gene's germline CDR1 is SGHRS and CDR2 YFSETQ. Losses at the gene ends were 5 bases for V and 8 bases for J; bases not matched to a gene: 7. The CDR3 runs to 13 residues. CDR3 nucleotide sequence: TGCGCCAGCAGATTGACAGGGTTCGATGAGCAGTTCTTC. Its translation is CASRLTGFDEQFF. Looking up the rest from reference TRBV5-1 and TRBJ2-1 gives the full variable domain: KAGVTQTPRYLIKTRGQQVTLSCSPISGHRSVSWYQQTPGQGLQFLFEYFSETQRNKGNFPGRFSGRQFSNSRSEMNVSTLELGDSALYLCASRLTGFDEQFFGPGTRLTVL.

The chain links TRBV6-4 to TRBJ1-2; no clear D. Per the germline V gene, CDR1 is MRHNA and CDR2 is SNTAGT. V was trimmed by 6 bases and J by 8 bases, leaving 13 bases between them. The CDR3 runs 12 residues. CDR3 in DNA: TGTGCCAGCAGCGCGAACGGTGGCGGCTACACCTTC. It is translated as CASSANGGGYTF.

This chain links TRBV18 with TRBJ2-5; D is ambiguous. V lost 6 bases and J lost 2, with 10 bases in between. The CDR3 contains 13 residues. Germline CDR1 is KGHSH and CDR2 is LQKENI. The CDR3 nucleotides read TGTGCCAGCTCGCCAGATTTACAAGAGACCCAGTACTTC. Its protein product is CASSPDLQETQYF.

This sequence joins TRBV30 and TRBJ1-5; TRBD1 matches 7 bases. This CDR3 is 13 amino acids long. CDR1 and CDR2 (germline): GTSNPN, SVGIG (reference sequence). With V trimmed by 2 bases and J by 4 bases, 2 bases remained unmatched. The CDR3 DNA reads as TGTGCCTGGAGTCCACAGGGGAATCAGCCCCAGCATTTT. Translation: CAWSPQGNQPQHF.

This clone was counted a few times. The rearrangement joins TRBV6-6 to TRBJ2-3; a weak D match, TRBD2 (6 bases). The V gene's germline CDR1 is MNHNY and CDR2 SVGAGI (reference sequence). The CDR3 is 15 residues long. Trimming took 5 bases from V and 1 from J, leaving 13 bases between them. The CDR3 DNA follows: TGTGCCAGCAGTCTCCGCGGGGTCGGCACAGATACGCAGTATTTT. Amino acids: CASSLRGVGTDTQYF.

J is TRBJ1-5 and V is TRBV6-5, with 7 bases identical to TRBD1. From germline, CDR1 is MNHEY and CDR2 SVGAGI. The junction had 5 bases not matched to a gene; V was cut back by 5 bases and J by 7 bases. CDR3 length equals 13 residues. DNA of the CDR3: TGTGCCAGCAGTCCGGACAGGCTCCAGCCCCAGCATTTT. Translated: CASSPDRLQPQHF.